This entry lists 7 T cell receptor beta chains sequenced from one sample in a study of blood T cell repertoires in COVID-19. The data were produced by immunoSEQ multiplex PCR, yet TCRdb's version contains in-frame clones alone and is incomplete. Of 70,000 to 95,000 clones listed, roughly 90% are singletons. What was sequenced was peripheral blood. These TCRs come from an older man with active or convalescent COVID-19.

The V call is TRBV5-1, the J call TRBJ1-5, with 8 bases identical to TRBD1. CDR3 length equals 14 residues. V gave up 4 bases and J gave up 5 bases; unmatched junction bases: 5. Germline V CDR1 and CDR2: SGHRS, YFSETQ. CDR3 loop: CASSPGQGDQPQHF. The CDR3 region has the DNA TGCGCCAGCAGCCCCGGACAGGGAGATCAGCCCCAGCATTTT.

This chain links TRBV2 with TRBJ1-4; D is uncertain. The germline V gene encodes CDR1 SNHLY and CDR2 FYNNEI. CDR3 length: 15 residues. V dropped 11 bases and J dropped 3 bases, with 19 bases sitting between them. CDR3 residues: CAGNEGGHSNEKLFF. The DNA for the CDR3 is TGTGCCGGGAACGAGGGAGGGCATTCTAATGAAAAACTGTTTTTT.

The V gene is TRBV20-1, the J gene TRBJ1-2, with D maybe TRBD1 (5 bases). The CDR3 runs 11 residues. From germline, CDR1 is DFQATT and CDR2 SNEGSKA (reference sequence). CDR3 in amino acids: CSTGTLYGYTF. The CDR3 coding sequence is TGCAGCACCGGGACTCTCTATGGCTACACCTTC.

The chain combines TRBV5-1 with TRBJ2-1, with D tentatively TRBD2 (5 bases). The germline CDR1 and CDR2 sequences are SGHRS and YFSETQ. The CDR3 contains 14 residues. The V end lost 3 bases, the J end lost 5 bases, and 12 bases lay between the germline ends. CDR3: CASSYSALNNEQFF. For the CDR3, the DNA is TGCGCCAGCAGCTATAGCGCGCTGAACAATGAGCAGTTCTTC.

The CDR3 loop is CASGAGNTGELFF. The CDR3 region has the DNA TGTGCCAGCGGGGCAGGGAACACCGGGGAGCTGTTTTTT. The V gene is TRBV7-3, the J gene TRBJ2-2, with a tentative D call TRBD1 (5 bases). The length of the CDR3 is 13 residues. Trimming removed 8 bases from V and 1 base from J, with 8 bases in between. Germline V gene sequence: CDR1 SGHTA, CDR2 FQGTGA.

The V gene is TRBV2, the J gene TRBJ2-5; 11 nucleotides agree with TRBD2. There are 15 residues in the CDR3. Germline lookup yields CDR1 SNHLY and CDR2 FYNNEI. The V and J ends lost 8 bases and 6 bases, in that order; junction bases with no gene match: 11. The CDR3 region has the DNA TGTGCCAGCGGGGGTATAGCGGGAGGGCGGCAGACCCAGTACTTC. Its protein is CASGGIAGGRQTQYF.

This sequence joins TRBV7-9 and TRBJ1-1; 7 bases match TRBD1. Germline V gives CDR1 SEHNR, CDR2 FQNEAQ (reference sequence). The CDR3 totals 14 residues. V dropped 5 bases and J dropped 1; count of bases not matched to a gene: 4. The CDR3 is CASSRGQENTEAFF. DNA of the CDR3: TGTGCCAGCAGCCGAGGACAGGAGAACACTGAAGCTTTCTTT.